This TCR beta chain was recorded in a study of blood T cell repertoires in COVID-19. CDR3 length: 14 residues. The germline CDR1 and CDR2 sequences are SGHTA and FQGNSA. Trimming removed 3 bases from V and 0 bases from J, with 8 bases in between. Generated by immunoSEQ multiplex PCR, the TCRdb table keeps only in-frame clones and is missing some. The sample yields around 140,000 clones, less than 90% seen once. The sequenced material came from peripheral blood. The chain joins TRBV7-2 to TRBJ1-1; D perhaps matches TRBD1 (6 bases). This TCR was sampled from a man aged 25 to 40 with COVID-19, enrolled during active disease. CDR3 coding DNA: TGTGCCAGCAGCTTGGGGGCGATGAACACTGAAGCTTTCTTT. Translation gives CASSLGAMNTEAFF.